Ten or more counts support the clone carrying this TCR beta chain. What it binds is not known. Moderate-to-severe activity, CAS at least 3, NOSPECS at least 4 and duration under 3 months characterized donors with ophthalmopathy. Diagnosis was based on clinical symptoms, serum thyroxine, TRAb, thyroid ultrasound and orbital computed tomography. Amplified material comprised TCR beta CDR3 regions derived from RNA transcripts. First-round RT-PCR relied on HTBI primers, and a second-round multiplex PCR came next. In TCRdb, the multiplex PCR reads were re-called with MiXCR into one record per CDR3 protein. Here the sample spans about 200,000 distinct CDR3 sequences, 29% being singletons. This sample stems from a study of Graves' ophthalmopathy and Graves' hyperthyroidism. Broader study findings: Most thyroid clonotypes with frequency above 0.001 were detected in blood too.

The ends were cut back, 0 bases at V and 4 bases at J, with 12 bases in the middle. Germline values: CDR1 DFQATT, CDR2 SNEGSKA (reference sequence). CDR3 length: 14 amino acids. The chain combines TRBV20-1 with TRBJ2-5; no firm D call. The receptor's source is a man aged 45-65 years with Graves' ophthalmopathy. The sample was peripheral blood. The CDR3 protein is CSARDRGLGETQYF. The CDR3 DNA sequence: TGCAGTGCTAGAGATCGAGGATTGGGAGAGACCCAGTACTTC.